This TCR beta chain is drawn from a study of blood T cell repertoires in COVID-19. Study-wide context: Sample material is recorded as cDNA or gDNA derived from T cells, B-cell-depleted T cells, or PBMCs.

Assay used: immunoSEQ multiplex PCR; TCRdb lists only in-frame clones, some missing. The sample includes some 310,000 clones, nearly 90% of them seen just once. This sequence originates from a woman aged 30 to 39 who had recovered from COVID-19. Sequenced: PBMCs or T cells enriched from blood (not recorded which).

DNA of the CDR3: TGTGCCAGCAGTTCGAGTTCCCTTTTCACTGAAGCTTTCTTT. Its protein product is CASSSSSLFTEAFF. This chain connects TRBV6-5 to TRBJ1-1, with no clear D. CDR1 and CDR2 from the germline V gene are MNHEY and SVGAGI. The CDR3 has 14 amino acids. V was pared by 4 bases and J by 4 bases, with 13 bases between.